A selection of T cell receptor beta chains follows, all from one sample in a study of OX40 agonist ivuxolimab in advanced cancers. The assay was immunoSEQ multiplex PCR, and TCRdb's table has in-frame clones only and misses some. Of about 90,000 clones listed, approximately 90% are singletons. The specimen comprised CD4+ or CD8+ T cells sorted from blood, sampled in a trial of the OX40 agonist ivuxolimab. The receptors stem from an adult with an advanced solid tumor such as melanoma, head and neck, liver or kidney cancer. Each CDR3 is given with its conserved first and last residue. Clone size appears in some rows only: once, few, many, or a class for an expanded clone.

TRBV5-1 | - | CASSWFTGTLAKNIQYF
TRBV11-2 | few | CASSLSSGGGSYEQYF
TRBV28 | - | CASSSGTPSEQYF
TRBV19 | - | CASSMRPSQSNQPQHF
TRBV20-1 | few | CSAGQGTEQYF
TRBV6-6 | - | CASTDSWNTGELFF
TRBV15 | - | CATSRGGSLYEQYF
TRBV6-1 | - | CASIRDRGPTETQYF
TRBV18 | - | CASSHSGNGGTDTQYF
TRBV5-5 | - | CASSLGTLNTGELFF